This TCR beta chain stems from a study of PD-1 blockade in classical Hodgkin lymphoma. The length of the CDR3 is 16 residues. Germline CDR1 reads MNHNS; CDR2 reads SASEGT. Trimming took off 4 bases at V and 3 bases at J, with 17 bases between the two ends. The method was immunoSEQ multiplex PCR; TCRdb's version includes in-frame clones alone and lacks a portion of them. The sample records some 100,000 clones, about 92% being singletons. The time point here: cycle 4 day 1 (C4D1), after about 6 weeks of nivolumab. Brentuximab vedotin exposure varied, and every patient relapsed after autologous stem cell transplantation.

Material: peripheral blood mononuclear cells (PBMCs), obtained before the fourth cycle of nivolumab. The V and J genes are TRBV6-1 and TRBJ2-3; D could derive from TRBD1 or TRBD2 (5 bases each). The clonotype was recovered from a human donor with classical Hodgkin lymphoma. Here the CDR3 DNA reads TGTGCCAGCAGTGCTGGACTTCTGTGGGGGACAGATACGCAGTATTTT. This codes for CASSAGLLWGTDTQYF.